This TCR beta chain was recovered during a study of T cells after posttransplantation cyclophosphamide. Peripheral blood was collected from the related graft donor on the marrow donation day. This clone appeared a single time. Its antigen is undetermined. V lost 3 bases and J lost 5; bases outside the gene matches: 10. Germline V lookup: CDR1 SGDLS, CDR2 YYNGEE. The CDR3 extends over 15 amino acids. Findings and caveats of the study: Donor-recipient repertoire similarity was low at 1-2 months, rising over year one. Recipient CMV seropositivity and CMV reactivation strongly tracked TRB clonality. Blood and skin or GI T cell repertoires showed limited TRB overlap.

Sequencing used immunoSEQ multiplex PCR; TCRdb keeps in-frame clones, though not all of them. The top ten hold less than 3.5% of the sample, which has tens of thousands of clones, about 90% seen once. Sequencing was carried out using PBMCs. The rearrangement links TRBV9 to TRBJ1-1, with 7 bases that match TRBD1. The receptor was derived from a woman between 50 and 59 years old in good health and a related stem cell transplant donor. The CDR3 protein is CASSANPTGITEAFF. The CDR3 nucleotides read TGTGCCAGCAGCGCCAATCCGACAGGGATTACTGAAGCTTTCTTT.